Each of the 9 T cell receptor beta chains below was sequenced from the same sample in a study of cytomegalovirus exposure and HLA in healthy donors. The PCR employed 60 Vbeta primers together with 13 Jbeta primers. Libraries were prepared by immunoSEQ multiplex PCR; TCRdb keeps only in-frame clonotypes and omits some of them. The data show 150,000 to 200,000 clones, 70% to 85% seen once. Sample: PBMCs. Source of these receptors: a man in his forties in good health and CMV-seropositive.

This clone was detected a few times. The chain couples TRBV5-6 to TRBJ1-4; D gene uncertain. The CDR3 has 15 amino acids. Germline-derived CDR1 and CDR2 are SGHDT and YYEEEE. V dropped 1 base and J dropped 8 bases, with 15 bases sitting between them. CDR3 coding DNA: TGTGCCAGCAGCTTGAACTTCGGGTCTTACGAAAAACTGTTTTTT. It is translated as CASSLNFGSYEKLFF. The whole variable domain, filled in from reference TRBV5-6 and TRBJ1-4, reads DAGVTQSPTHLIKTRGQQVTLRCSPKSGHDTVSWYQQALGQGPQFIFQYYEEEERQRGNFPDRFSGHQFPNYSSELNVNALLLGDSALYLCASSLNFGSYEKLFFGSGTQLSVL.

This clone was seen once. The chain links TRBV7-2 to TRBJ2-2, with TRBD2 matching over 16 bases. CDR1 SGHTA and CDR2 FQGNSA come from the germline V gene. The ends lost 4 bases at V and 5 bases at J; junction bases unmatched: 10. This CDR3 comprises 19 residues. CDR3 protein: CASSSPGTSGGAFTGELFF. CDR3 coding DNA: TGTGCCAGCAGCTCACCCGGGACTAGCGGGGGGGCATTTACCGGGGAGCTGTTTTTT.

This clone was seen a single time. The chain joins TRBV4-2 to TRBJ1-2, with TRBD1 matching over 7 bases. The CDR3 length is 19 residues. V lost 0 bases to trimming and J lost 1 base; unmatched junction nucleotides: 14. Germline assignment: CDR1 LGHNA and CDR2 YNFKEQ. CDR3 nucleotide sequence: TGTGCCAGCAGCCAAGATCTCCACGGGGACAGAATCCGTAACTATGGCTACACCTTC. Protein sequence: CASSQDLHGDRIRNYGYTF.

The chain recombines TRBV27 with TRBJ2-7; 9 bases agree with TRBD1. The CDR3 loop spans 15 amino acids. The germline V gene encodes CDR1 MNHEY and CDR2 SMNVEV (reference sequence). J was trimmed by 2 bases and V by 5 bases; bases with no gene match: 7. The CDR3 protein is CASSSSWTGAYEQYF. The CDR3 DNA reads as TGTGCCAGCAGTAGCTCGTGGACAGGGGCCTACGAGCAGTACTTC.

This clone has just a few counts. V gene TRBV4-1 combines with J gene TRBJ2-2; possible D gene TRBD2, 6 bases. The V gene's germline CDR1 is MGHRA and CDR2 YSYEKL. The CDR3 is made up of 15 amino acids. Trimming cost V 4 bases and J 4 bases, with 13 bases left between them. The CDR3 DNA reads TGCGCCAGCAGCCCAGGTCAGGGAGGCACCGGGGAGCTGTTTTTT. This sequence encodes CASSPGQGGTGELFF.

The V and J genes are TRBV21-1 and TRBJ1-1. TRBV21-1 represents a pseudogene. The CDR3 consists of 10 residues. Here the CDR3 reads CASRASEAFF. As DNA, the CDR3 is TGTGCCAGCAGGGCTAGTGAAGCTTTCTTT.

Remarks on this clone: The germline gene is not matched at one end of the junction; a read error may be the cause. The CDR3 is CASSVELANTGELFF. The DNA of the CDR3 is TGTGCCAGCAGCGTAGAACTAGCGAATACCGGGGAGCTGTTTTTT. The chain couples TRBV9 to TRBJ2-2; 7 bases are shared with TRBD2. Per the germline V gene, CDR1 is SGDLS and CDR2 is YYNGEE. The CDR3 sequence is 15 residues long.

The chain joins TRBV27 to TRBJ1-5; D is possibly TRBD1 (6 bases). Trimming shortened V by 6 bases and J by 7 bases, and 19 bases separated the two germline ends. This CDR3 has 15 residues. Germline CDR1 is MNHEY and CDR2 is SMNVEV (reference sequence). CDR3 sequence reads: CASSLSGGARQPQHF. The DNA of the CDR3 is TGTGCCAGCAGCCTAAGCGGGGGGGCGCGGCAGCCCCAGCATTTT.

The chain joins TRBV5-4 to TRBJ2-5; TRBD2 matches 7 bases. Germline values: CDR1 SGHNT, CDR2 YYREEE (reference sequence). V shed 0 bases, J shed 5 bases, and the junction held 7 bases outside the gene matches. The CDR3 length is 15 residues. DNA for the CDR3: TGTGCCAGCAGCTTGGGCGGGGGAGGTAGGGAGACCCAGTACTTC. This codes for CASSLGGGGRETQYF.